This TCR beta chain was captured by sequencing in a study of early T cells in non-severe SARS-CoV-2 infection. Overall study findings and caveats: Matches to VDJdb favored anti-spike CD8 responses and missed private and CD4 specificities.

TCRdb called the 5' RACE reads again in MiXCR, with one record for every CDR3 protein. The sample includes 45,000 to 70,000 distinct CDR3 sequences, about 7.7% seen only once; the top ten take approximately 10%. This clonotype occurred a few times. Its antigen is unknown. The sequence derives from an adult who was a healthcare worker with PCR-confirmed SARS-CoV-2 infection or an uninfected control (not recorded which). The input for sequencing was whole blood, taken at baseline.

The CDR3 here is CASSTVRTSGRGETQYF. The CDR3 coding sequence is TGTGCCAGCAGCACCGTCCGGACTAGCGGGAGAGGGGAGACCCAGTACTTC. V is TRBV21-1 and J is TRBJ2-5; the table assigns TRBD2, which was not confirmed against the DNA. TRBV21-1 is termed a pseudogene. CDR3 size: 17 residues.